This T cell receptor (beta chain) was recovered during a study of blood T cell repertoires in COVID-19. Turning to the study itself: The study drew acute and convalescent COVID-19 samples from the United States, Italy and Spain. T cells, B-cell-depleted T cells, or PBMCs provided the cDNA or gDNA that served as material.

Methods used by the authors: Estimation of nucleated cell counts relied on the amplification of reference gene primers. Sequencing was performed with immunoSEQ multiplex PCR; in TCRdb, only in-frame clones are kept and a portion is missing. V and J calls and clone size are given by that table; D and trimming were obtained from the DNA. Of about 200,000 clones listed, around 80% are singletons. The origin of this receptor is an elderly woman with active or convalescent COVID-19. Sequenced sample: peripheral blood.

In DNA, the CDR3 is TGTGCCAGCCACGGGACAGGGTTACCCTATAATTCACCCCTCCACTTT. Translation: CASHGTGLPYNSPLHF. The chain is built from TRBV27 and TRBJ1-6; 9 bases agree with TRBD1. The ends lost 8 bases at V and 2 bases at J; junction bases unmatched: 7. Germline loops: CDR1 MNHEY, CDR2 SMNVEV (reference sequence). The CDR3 has 16 amino acids.